These 6 T cell receptor beta chains originate from one sample sequenced in a study of beta chain features in type 1 diabetes. General study results and limits: For Type 1 diabetes patients, all four CD4+ subsets carried TCRB CDR3s that were moderately but significantly shorter.

Every bit of the isolated RNA underwent reverse transcription, so sequencing read expressed TCRB transcripts. The data were produced by immunoSEQ multiplex PCR, yet TCRdb's version contains in-frame clones alone and is incomplete. The table has hundreds of thousands of clones, 13% seen once. These receptors lack a known antigen. Material for sequencing was naive CD4+ T cells from blood. The receptors were sampled from a young man with type 1 diabetes.

The chain joins TRBV15 to TRBJ2-1; no clear D gene. The CDR3 totals 13 residues. Trimming removed 0 bases at V and 15 bases at J, with 15 bases between. Germline V gives CDR1 LNHNV, CDR2 YYDKDF (reference sequence). CDR3 protein: CATSRDKAAPSFF. For the CDR3, the DNA is TGTGCCACCAGCAGAGATAAGGCGGCTCCCTCGTTCTTC.

A few counts support this clone. The V and J genes are TRBV19 and TRBJ1-1, with 8 bases that match TRBD1. Losses at the gene ends were 5 bases for V and 5 bases for J; bases not matched to a gene: 7. Germline-derived CDR1 and CDR2 are LNHDA and SQIVND (reference sequence). This CDR3 region has 14 residues. This CDR3 reads CASSRQGARTEAFF. The CDR3 DNA reads as TGTGCCAGTAGTCGGCAGGGGGCGAGAACTGAAGCTTTCTTT.

The chain links TRBV19 to TRBJ2-1, with D uncertain. V shed 9 bases and J shed 8 bases, with 14 bases lying between them. Per the germline V gene, CDR1 is LNHDA and CDR2 is SQIVND (reference sequence). This CDR3 is built from 12 residues. CDR3 sequence (DNA): TGTGCCAGGGGAACAACAAGACATGAGCAGTTCTTC. This translates into CARGTTRHEQFF.

This clone was observed a few times. The V and J genes are TRBV7-9 and TRBJ2-7; 9 bases fit TRBD1. V was clipped by 6 bases and J by 4 bases; unmatched bases: 4. The CDR3 runs to 13 residues. The germline V gene encodes CDR1 SEHNR and CDR2 FQNEAQ (reference sequence). The CDR3 DNA sequence: TGTGCCAGCAGACCGGGACAGGGATACGAGCAGTACTTC. Its protein product is CASRPGQGYEQYF.

This clone was detected a few times. The chain carries TRBV5-1 and TRBJ2-5; D may be TRBD1 (6 bases). Germline V gene lookup returns CDR1 SGHRS and CDR2 YFSETQ. The CDR3 is 15 amino acids. Trimming stripped 4 bases from V and 3 bases from J, with 16 bases between. The CDR3 region is CASSGGPVGKETQYF. CDR3 nucleotides: TGCGCCAGCAGCGGGGGCCCAGTGGGGAAAGAGACCCAGTACTTC.

This chain uses TRBV2 with TRBJ1-3, with D unresolved. The CDR3 has 16 residues. Germline V gene lookup returns CDR1 SNHLY and CDR2 FYNNEI. The germline V and J ends were trimmed by 3 bases and 3 bases, with 15 bases remaining between them. Here the CDR3 DNA reads TGTGCCAGCAGTGAGTCGGCAGGAGGAGTTGGAAACACCATATATTTT. Its protein product is CASSESAGGVGNTIYF.